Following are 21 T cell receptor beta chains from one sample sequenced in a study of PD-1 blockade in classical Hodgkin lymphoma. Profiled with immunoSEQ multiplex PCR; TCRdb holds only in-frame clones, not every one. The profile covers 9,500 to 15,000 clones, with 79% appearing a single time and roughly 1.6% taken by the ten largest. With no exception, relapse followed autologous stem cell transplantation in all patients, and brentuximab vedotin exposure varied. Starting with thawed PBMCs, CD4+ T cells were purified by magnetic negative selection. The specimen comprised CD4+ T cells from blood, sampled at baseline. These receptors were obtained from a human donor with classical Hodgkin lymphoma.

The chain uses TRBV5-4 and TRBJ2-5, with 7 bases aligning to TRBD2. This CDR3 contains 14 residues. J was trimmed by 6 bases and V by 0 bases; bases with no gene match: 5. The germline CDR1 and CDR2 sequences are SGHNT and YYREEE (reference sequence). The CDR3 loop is CASSLARGVKTQYF. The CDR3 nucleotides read TGTGCCAGCAGCTTGGCCCGGGGGGTTAAGACCCAGTACTTC. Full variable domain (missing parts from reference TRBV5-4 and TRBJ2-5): ETGVTQSPTHLIKTRGQQVTLRCSSQSGHNTVSWYQQALGQGPQFIFQYYREEENGRGNFPPRFSGLQFPNYSSELNVNALELDDSALYLCASSLARGVKTQYFGPGTRLLVL.

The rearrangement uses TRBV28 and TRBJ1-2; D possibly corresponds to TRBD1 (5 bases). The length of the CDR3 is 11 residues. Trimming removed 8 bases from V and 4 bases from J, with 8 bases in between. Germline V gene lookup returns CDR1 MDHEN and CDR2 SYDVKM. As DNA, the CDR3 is TGTGCCAGCGAGACAGCCTATGGCTACACCTTC. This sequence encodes CASETAYGYTF.

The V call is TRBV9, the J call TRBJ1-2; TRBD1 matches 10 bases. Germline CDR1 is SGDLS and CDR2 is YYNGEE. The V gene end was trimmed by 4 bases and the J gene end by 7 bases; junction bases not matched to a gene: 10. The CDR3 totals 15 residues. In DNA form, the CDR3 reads TGTGCCAGCAGCCTCGGGACAGGGGCGAGATTTGGCTACACCTTC. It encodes CASSLGTGARFGYTF.

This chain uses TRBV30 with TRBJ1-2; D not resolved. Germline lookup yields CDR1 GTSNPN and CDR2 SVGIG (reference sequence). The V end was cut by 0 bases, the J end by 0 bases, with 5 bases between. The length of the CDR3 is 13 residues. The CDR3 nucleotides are TGTGCCTGGAGTGTCTTAGCTAACTATGGCTACACCTTC. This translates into CAWSVLANYGYTF.

The DNA for the CDR3 is TGTGCCACCAGCAGAGTGCAGACAGGGAGTGGCTACACCTTC. As protein: CATSRVQTGSGYTF. The chain joins TRBV15 to TRBJ1-2, with 7 bases identical to TRBD1. CDR3 length: 14 amino acids. The trim removed 1 base at V and 7 bases at J, leaving 6 bases unmatched. CDR1 and CDR2 from the germline V gene are LNHNV and YYDKDF (reference sequence).

The CDR3: CASSLVVGQTSTGELFF. The CDR3 DNA follows: TGTGCCAGCAGCTTAGTTGTAGGACAAACTTCAACCGGGGAGCTGTTTTTT. V usage is TRBV11-2 and J usage is TRBJ2-2, with D possibly TRBD1 on 5 matching bases. From germline, CDR1 is SGHAT and CDR2 FQNNGV. CDR3 length: 17 residues. Trimming stripped 1 base from V and 5 bases from J, with 17 bases between.

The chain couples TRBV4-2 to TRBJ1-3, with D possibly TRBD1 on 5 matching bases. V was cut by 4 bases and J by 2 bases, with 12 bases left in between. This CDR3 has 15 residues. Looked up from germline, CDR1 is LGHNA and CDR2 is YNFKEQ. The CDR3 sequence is CASSLREGTGNTIYF. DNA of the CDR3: TGTGCCAGCAGCCTACGGGAGGGGACTGGAAACACCATATATTTT.

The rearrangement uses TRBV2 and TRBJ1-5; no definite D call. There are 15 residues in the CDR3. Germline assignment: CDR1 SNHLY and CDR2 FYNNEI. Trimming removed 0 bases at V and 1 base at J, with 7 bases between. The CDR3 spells CASSEATDSNQPQHF. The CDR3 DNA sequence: TGTGCCAGCAGTGAAGCAACGGACAGCAATCAGCCCCAGCATTTT.

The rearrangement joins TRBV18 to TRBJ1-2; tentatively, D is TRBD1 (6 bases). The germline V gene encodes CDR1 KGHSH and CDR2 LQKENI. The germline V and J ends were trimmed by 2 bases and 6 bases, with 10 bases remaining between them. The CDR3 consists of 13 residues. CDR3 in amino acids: CASSPKRGNGYTF. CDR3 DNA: TGTGCCAGCTCACCAAAAAGGGGGAATGGCTACACCTTC.

CDR3 nucleotide sequence: TGTGCCAGCAGTTACTTCCGGGGATGGAGTAGCTATGGCTACACCTTC. Its translation is CASSYFRGWSSYGYTF. The chain couples TRBV6-5 to TRBJ1-2, with D unclear. Germline V gene lookup returns CDR1 MNHEY and CDR2 SVGAGI. Trimming took 1 base from V and 4 from J, leaving 16 bases between them. CDR3 length: 16 amino acids.

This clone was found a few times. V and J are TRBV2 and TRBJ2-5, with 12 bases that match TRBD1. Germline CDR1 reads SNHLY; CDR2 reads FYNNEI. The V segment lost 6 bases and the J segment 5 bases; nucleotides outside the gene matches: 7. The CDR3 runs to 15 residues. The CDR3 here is CASRRDRGLGETQYF. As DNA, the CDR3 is TGTGCCAGCAGGAGGGACAGGGGGCTAGGGGAGACCCAGTACTTC.

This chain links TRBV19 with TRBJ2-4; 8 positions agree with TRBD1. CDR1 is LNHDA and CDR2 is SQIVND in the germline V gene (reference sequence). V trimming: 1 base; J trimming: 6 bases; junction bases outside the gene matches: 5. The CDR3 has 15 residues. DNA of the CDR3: TGTGCCAGTAGTATAGGGACAGGGAGTCTAAACATTCAGTACTTC. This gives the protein CASSIGTGSLNIQYF.

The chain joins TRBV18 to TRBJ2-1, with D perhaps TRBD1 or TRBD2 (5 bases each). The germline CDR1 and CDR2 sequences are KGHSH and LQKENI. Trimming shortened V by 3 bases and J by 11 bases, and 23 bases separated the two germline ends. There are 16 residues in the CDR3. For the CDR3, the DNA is TGTGCCAGCTCACCCCCGGTTTTGACTAAAGACAGTAAGCAGTTCTTC. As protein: CASSPPVLTKDSKQFF.

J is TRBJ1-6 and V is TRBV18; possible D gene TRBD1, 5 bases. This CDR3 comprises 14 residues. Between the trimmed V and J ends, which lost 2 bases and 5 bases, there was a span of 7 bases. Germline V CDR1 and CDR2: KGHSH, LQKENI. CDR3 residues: CASSPGQDNSPLHF. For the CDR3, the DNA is TGTGCCAGCTCACCAGGACAAGATAATTCACCCCTCCACTTT.

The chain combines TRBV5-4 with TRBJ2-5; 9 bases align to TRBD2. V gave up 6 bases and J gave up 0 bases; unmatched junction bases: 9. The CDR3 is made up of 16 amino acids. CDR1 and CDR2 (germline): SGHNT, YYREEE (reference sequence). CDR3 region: CASKAGGGGYQETQYF. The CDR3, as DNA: TGTGCCAGCAAGGCCGGCGGGGGGGGATACCAAGAGACCCAGTACTTC.

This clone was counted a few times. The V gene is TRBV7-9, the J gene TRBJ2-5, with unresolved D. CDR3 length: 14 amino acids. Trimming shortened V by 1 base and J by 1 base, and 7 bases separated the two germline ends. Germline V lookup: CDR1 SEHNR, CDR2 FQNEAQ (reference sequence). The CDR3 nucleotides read TGTGCCAGCAGCTTAGTCGGGCCCCAAGAGACCCAGTACTTC. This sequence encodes CASSLVGPQETQYF.

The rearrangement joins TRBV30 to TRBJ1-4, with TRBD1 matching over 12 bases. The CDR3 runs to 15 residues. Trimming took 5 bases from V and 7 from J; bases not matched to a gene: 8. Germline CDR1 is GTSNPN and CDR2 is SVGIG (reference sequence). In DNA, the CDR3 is TGTGCCTGGGCGAAGGGACAGGGGGCGGGTGAAAAACTGTTTTTT. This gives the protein CAWAKGQGAGEKLFF.

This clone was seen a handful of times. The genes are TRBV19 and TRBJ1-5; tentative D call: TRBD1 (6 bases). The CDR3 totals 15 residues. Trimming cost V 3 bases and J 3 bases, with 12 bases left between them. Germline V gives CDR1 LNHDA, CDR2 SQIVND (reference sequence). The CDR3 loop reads CASSISGGNNQPQHF. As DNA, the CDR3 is TGTGCCAGTAGTATCTCGGGGGGCAACAATCAGCCCCAGCATTTT.

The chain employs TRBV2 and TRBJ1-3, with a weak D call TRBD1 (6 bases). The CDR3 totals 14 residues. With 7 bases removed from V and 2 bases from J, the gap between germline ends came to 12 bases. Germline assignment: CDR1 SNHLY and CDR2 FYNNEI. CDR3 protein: CASKERDTGNTIYF. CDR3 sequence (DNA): TGTGCCAGCAAAGAAAGGGACACTGGAAACACCATATATTTT.

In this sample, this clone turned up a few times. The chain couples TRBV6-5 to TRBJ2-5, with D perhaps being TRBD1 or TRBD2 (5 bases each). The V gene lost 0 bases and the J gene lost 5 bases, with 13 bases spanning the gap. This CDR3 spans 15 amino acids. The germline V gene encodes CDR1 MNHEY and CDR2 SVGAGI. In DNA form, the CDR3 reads TGTGCCAGCAGTTACTCCGACCGGGGCCCCGAGACCCAGTACTTC. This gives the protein CASSYSDRGPETQYF.

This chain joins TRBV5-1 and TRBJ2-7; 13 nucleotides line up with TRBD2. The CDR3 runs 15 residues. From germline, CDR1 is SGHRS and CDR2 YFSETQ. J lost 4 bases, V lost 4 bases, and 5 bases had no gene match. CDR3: CASSVGLAGAYEQYF. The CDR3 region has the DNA TGCGCCAGCAGCGTAGGACTAGCGGGGGCATACGAGCAGTACTTC.